Listed below are T cell receptor beta chains from one sample, sequenced in a study of T cell responses to AZD1222 COVID-19 vaccine. Profiled with immunoSEQ multiplex PCR; TCRdb holds only in-frame clones, not every one. This sample has roughly 120,000 clones, with 94% found just once. The specimen was peripheral blood, collected on day 0 of AZD1222 vaccination. These receptors were obtained from an adult in good health. Both conserved end residues are part of each CDR3. The order of the fields is CDR3 protein, D gene, V gene. The D gene is left open where the match is weak.

CDR3: CASSLRLSEKLFF
D: -
V: TRBV28

CDR3: CASSPGTANSPLHF
D: TRBD1
V: TRBV2

CDR3: CASSLTGYTEAFF
D: -
V: TRBV28

CDR3: CASSIRGPYLGEQFF
D: TRBD1
V: TRBV7-2

CDR3: CASSSQGNTEAFF
D: -
V: TRBV12-3/TRBV12-4

CDR3: CASSPKDRDRGLYTEAFF
D: TRBD1
V: TRBV4-1

CDR3: CASSYSSIGSGANVLTF
D: -
V: TRBV6-2/TRBV6-3

CDR3: CASRGLGPNNEKLFF
D: -
V: TRBV4-3

CDR3: CASSLASGRAGELFF
D: TRBD2
V: TRBV11-2

CDR3: CASSPRQGGGETQYF
D: TRBD1
V: TRBV5-4